Many counts were recorded for the clone carrying this T cell receptor (beta chain). The data originate from a study of identical twins. TCRdb processed the 5' RACE reads anew with MiXCR; each CDR3 protein has one entry. The data hold more than 200,000 distinct CDR3 sequences, with about 14% observed a single time. Trimming stripped 7 bases from V and 2 bases from J, with 6 bases between. CDR3 size: 13 residues. Germline CDR1 WSHSY, CDR2 SAAADI. The specimen sequenced was memory (CD45RO+) T cells sorted from blood. This receptor was taken from a woman in her late teens or twenties in good health. The chain employs TRBV10-2 and TRBJ2-6; no clear D. This CDR3 is CASTFAGANVLTF. The CDR3 nucleotides are TGCGCCAGCACTTTTGCTGGGGCCAACGTCCTGACTTTC.